This T cell receptor (beta chain) was observed in a study of blood T cell repertoires in COVID-19. Libraries were prepared by immunoSEQ multiplex PCR; TCRdb keeps only in-frame clonotypes and omits some of them. The table records about 200,000 clones, around four fifths of them present only once. Losses at the gene ends were 1 base for V and 0 bases for J; bases not matched to a gene: 6. Germline V lookup: CDR1 MNHEY, CDR2 SMNVEV (reference sequence). The CDR3 spans 16 residues. The sequenced sample was peripheral blood. The TCR was taken from a man in his 60s with COVID-19, enrolled during active disease. The chain combines TRBV27 with TRBJ2-7, with 7 bases that match TRBD1. Written as DNA, the CDR3 is TGTGCCAGCAGTTTATTTAGGGGGCCGAGCTCCTACGAGCAGTACTTC. This encodes CASSLFRGPSSYEQYF.